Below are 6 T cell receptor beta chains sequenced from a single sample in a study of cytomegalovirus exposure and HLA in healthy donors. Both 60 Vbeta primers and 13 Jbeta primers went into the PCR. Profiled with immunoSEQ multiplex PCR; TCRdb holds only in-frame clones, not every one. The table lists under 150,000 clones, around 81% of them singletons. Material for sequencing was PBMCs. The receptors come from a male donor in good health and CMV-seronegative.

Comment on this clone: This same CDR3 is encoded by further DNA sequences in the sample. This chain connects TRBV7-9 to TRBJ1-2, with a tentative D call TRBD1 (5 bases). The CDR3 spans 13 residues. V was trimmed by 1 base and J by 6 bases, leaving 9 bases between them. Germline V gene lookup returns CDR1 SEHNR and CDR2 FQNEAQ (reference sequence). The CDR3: CASSLGGGDGYTF. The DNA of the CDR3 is TGTGCCAGCAGCTTAGGGGGAGGGGATGGCTACACCTTC.

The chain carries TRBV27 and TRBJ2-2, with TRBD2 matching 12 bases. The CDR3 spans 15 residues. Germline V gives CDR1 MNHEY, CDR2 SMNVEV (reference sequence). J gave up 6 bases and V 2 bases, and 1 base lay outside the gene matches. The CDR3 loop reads CASSLLAGGAGELFF. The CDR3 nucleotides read TGTGCCAGCAGTTTACTAGCGGGGGGGGCCGGGGAGCTGTTTTTT.

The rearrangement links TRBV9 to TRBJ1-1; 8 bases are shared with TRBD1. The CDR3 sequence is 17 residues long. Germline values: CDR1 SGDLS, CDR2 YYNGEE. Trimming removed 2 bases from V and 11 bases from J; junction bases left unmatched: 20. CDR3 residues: CASSVDPGTTGDPGAFF. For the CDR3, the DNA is TGTGCCAGCAGCGTCGATCCTGGAACGACAGGGGATCCCGGCGCTTTCTTT.

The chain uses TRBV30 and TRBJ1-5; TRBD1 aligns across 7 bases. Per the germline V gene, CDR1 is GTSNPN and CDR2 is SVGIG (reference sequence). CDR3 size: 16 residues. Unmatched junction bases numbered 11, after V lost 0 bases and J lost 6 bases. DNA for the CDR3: TGTGCCTGGAGTGTACAGCGACAGGGATGGACTCAGCCCCAGCATTTT. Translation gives CAWSVQRQGWTQPQHF.

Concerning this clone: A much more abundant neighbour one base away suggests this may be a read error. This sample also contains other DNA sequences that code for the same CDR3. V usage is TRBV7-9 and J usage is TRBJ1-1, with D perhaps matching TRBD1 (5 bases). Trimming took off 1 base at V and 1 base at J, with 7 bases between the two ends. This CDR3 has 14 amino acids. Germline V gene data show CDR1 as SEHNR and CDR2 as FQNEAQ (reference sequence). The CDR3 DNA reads TGTGCCAGCAGCTTAGGGCAGGGGAACACTGAAGCTTTCTTT. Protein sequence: CASSLGQGNTEAFF.

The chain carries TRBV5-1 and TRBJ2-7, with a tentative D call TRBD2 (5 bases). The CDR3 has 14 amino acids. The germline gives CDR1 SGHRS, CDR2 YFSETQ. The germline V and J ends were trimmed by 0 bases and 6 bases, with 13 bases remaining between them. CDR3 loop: CASSLAASLSEQYF. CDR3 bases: TGCGCCAGCAGCTTGGCGGCTAGCTTGAGCGAGCAGTACTTC.